This entry describes one TCR beta chain. Its target is unknown. This specimen belongs to a study of CD8 T cell repertoires and HIV-1 epitope variants. TCRdb's table, derived via immunoSEQ multiplex PCR, lists solely in-frame clones and lacks some. Of thousands of clones listed, roughly 62% are singletons. The J segment lost 5 bases and the V segment lost 4 bases, leaving 9 bases of the junction unmatched. The CDR3 covers 15 residues. Germline V gene data show CDR1 as GTSNPN and CDR2 as SVGIG (reference sequence). Sequenced sample: cultured CD8+ T cells derived from PBMCs. This clonotype was sampled from a male donor with HIV. The V gene is TRBV30, the J gene TRBJ2-1; 9 bases map to TRBD2. In DNA, the CDR3 is TGTGCCTGGACTCCTAGGGCGGGGGGGGACAATGAGCAGTTCTTC. This gives the protein CAWTPRAGGDNEQFF. The complete variable domain, with remaining parts taken from reference TRBV30 and TRBJ2-1, reads SQTIHQWPATLVQPVGSPLSLECTVEGTSNPNLYWYRQAAGRGLQLLFYSVGIGQISSEVPQNLSASRPQDRQFILSSKKLLLSDSGFYLCAWTPRAGGDNEQFFGPGTRLTVL.